Following are 8 T cell receptor beta chains from one sample sequenced in a study of cytomegalovirus exposure and HLA in healthy donors. Both 60 Vbeta primers and 13 Jbeta primers went into the PCR. The assay was immunoSEQ multiplex PCR, and TCRdb's table has in-frame clones only and misses some. The sample shows fewer than 350,000 clones, 85% to 90% of them seen only once. Sequenced material: PBMCs. The source of these receptors is a woman between 18 and 29 years old in good health and CMV-seronegative.

The V gene is TRBV7-9, the J gene TRBJ1-2; D gene uncertain. Deletions cut 2 bases from V and 4 bases from J, with 14 bases between. CDR1 and CDR2 (germline): SEHNR, FQNEAQ (reference sequence). The CDR3 is 15 residues long. The CDR3 sequence: CASSLIRQTFYGYTF. In DNA form, the CDR3 reads TGTGCCAGCAGCTTAATCCGACAAACCTTCTATGGCTACACCTTC.

This clone has just one count. The junction differs from germline at one of its ends, possibly a read error. This chain links TRBV7-9 with TRBJ1-1; 8 bases fit TRBD1. CDR1 and CDR2 (germline): SEHNR, FQNEAQ (reference sequence). There are 14 residues in the CDR3. The chain's CDR3 is CSSSFRGRGQDTFF. The CDR3, as DNA: TGTTCCAGCAGTTTCAGGGGCAGGGGGCAGGACACTTTCTTT.

As regards this clone: Sequence at one end of the junction differs from germline and may be a read error. The chain carries TRBV2 and TRBJ2-1, with 10 positions matching TRBD2. This CDR3 spans 16 amino acids. CDR1 is SNHLY, CDR2 FYNNEI, per germline. CDR3 residues: CASSESMTSGYNGQFF. CDR3 bases: TGTGCCAGCAGTGAAAGTATGACTAGCGGGTACAATGGGCAGTTCTTC.

The rearrangement uses TRBV10-3 and TRBJ2-1; D perhaps matches TRBD2 (7 bases). Germline values: CDR1 ENHRY, CDR2 SYGVKD. The CDR3 is 14 residues long. V lost 3 bases and J 9 bases, leaving 15 bases between the germline ends. The CDR3 spells CAISDGGPNTEQFF. The CDR3 DNA follows: TGTGCCATCAGTGACGGGGGGCCAAACACTGAGCAGTTCTTC.

This clone was picked up one time. CDR3 coding DNA: TGTGCCAGCAGCCCCTTAAGACAGGGTCCCTACGAGCAGTACTTC. Translating it yields CASSPLRQGPYEQYF. V is TRBV7-9 and J is TRBJ2-5; 7 nucleotides line up with TRBD1. Gene TRBJ2-7 matches the end of the DNA better, so the J call may be wrong. CDR3 length: 15 residues. Germline CDR1 is SEHNR and CDR2 is FQNEAQ (reference sequence).

CDR3 nucleotide sequence: TGTGCCAGTAGTATCCCAGGGGGCCCTGGAAACACCATATATTTT. Its protein product is CASSIPGGPGNTIYF. The rearrangement uses TRBV19 and TRBJ1-3, with 8 bases matching TRBD1. Trimming at V came to 3 bases and at J to 2 bases, leaving 3 bases not matched to a gene. CDR1 is LNHDA and CDR2 is SQIVND in the germline V gene (reference sequence). This CDR3 has 15 residues. Filled out from reference TRBV19 and TRBJ1-3, the complete variable domain reads DGGITQSPKYLFRKEGQNVTLSCEQNLNHDAMYWYRQDPGQGLRLIYYSQIVNDFQKGDIAEGYSVSREKKESFPLTVTSAQKNPTAFYLCASSIPGGPGNTIYFGEGSWLTVV.

CDR3 coding DNA: TGTGCCAGCAGCTTGGACCTAGCGGGGGGTTGGGAGCAGTTCTTC. Translation gives CASSLDLAGGWEQFF. V gene TRBV5-4 combines with J gene TRBJ2-1, with 11 bases fitting TRBD2. Trimming removed 0 bases from V and 10 bases from J; junction bases left unmatched: 6. Per the germline V gene, CDR1 is SGHNT and CDR2 is YYREEE (reference sequence). The CDR3 is 15 residues long.

V gene TRBV13 combines with J gene TRBJ2-7; D is undetermined. The germline V gene has CDR1 PRHDT and CDR2 FYEKMQ (reference sequence). Between the trimmed V and J ends, which lost 6 bases and 5 bases, there was a span of 17 bases. This CDR3 spans 14 amino acids. The CDR3 region is CASSQRRRVDEQYF. The CDR3 region has the DNA TGTGCCAGCAGTCAACGTCGCCGGGTAGACGAGCAGTACTTC.